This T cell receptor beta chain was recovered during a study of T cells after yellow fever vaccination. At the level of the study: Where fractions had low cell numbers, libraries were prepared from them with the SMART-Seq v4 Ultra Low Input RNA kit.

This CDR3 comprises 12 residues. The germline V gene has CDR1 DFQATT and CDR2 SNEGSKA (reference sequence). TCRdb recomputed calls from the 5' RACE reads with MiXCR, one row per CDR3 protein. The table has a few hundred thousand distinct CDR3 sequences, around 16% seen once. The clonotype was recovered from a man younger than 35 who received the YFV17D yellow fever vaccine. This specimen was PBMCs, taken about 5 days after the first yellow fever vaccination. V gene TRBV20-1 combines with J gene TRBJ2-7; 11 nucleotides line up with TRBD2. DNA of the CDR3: TGCTCCTCCGGGACTAGCGGCTACGAGCAGTACTTC. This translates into CSSGTSGYEQYF.